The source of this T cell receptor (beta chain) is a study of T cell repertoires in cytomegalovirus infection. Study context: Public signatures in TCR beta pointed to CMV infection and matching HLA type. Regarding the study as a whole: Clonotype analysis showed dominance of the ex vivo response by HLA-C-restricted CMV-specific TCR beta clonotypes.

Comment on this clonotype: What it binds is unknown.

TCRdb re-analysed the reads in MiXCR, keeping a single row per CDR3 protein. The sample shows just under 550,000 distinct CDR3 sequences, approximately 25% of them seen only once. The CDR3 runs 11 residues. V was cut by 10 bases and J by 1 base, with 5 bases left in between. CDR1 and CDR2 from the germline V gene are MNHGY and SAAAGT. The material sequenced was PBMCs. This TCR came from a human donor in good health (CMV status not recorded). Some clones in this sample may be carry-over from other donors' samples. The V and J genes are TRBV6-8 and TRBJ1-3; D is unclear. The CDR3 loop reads CATKSGNTIYF. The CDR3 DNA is TGTGCCACCAAATCTGGAAACACCATATATTTT.